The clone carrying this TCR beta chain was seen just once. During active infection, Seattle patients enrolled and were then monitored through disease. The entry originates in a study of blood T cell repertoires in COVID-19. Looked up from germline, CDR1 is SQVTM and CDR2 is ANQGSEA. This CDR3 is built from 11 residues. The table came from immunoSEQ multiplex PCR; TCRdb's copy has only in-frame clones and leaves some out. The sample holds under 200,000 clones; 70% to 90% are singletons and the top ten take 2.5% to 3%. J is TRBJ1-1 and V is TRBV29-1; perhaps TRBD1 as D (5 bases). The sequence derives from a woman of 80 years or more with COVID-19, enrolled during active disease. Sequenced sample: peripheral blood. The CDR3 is CIVRGGTEAFF. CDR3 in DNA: TGCATCGTCCGGGGGGGCACTGAAGCTTTCTTT.